This is a list of T cell receptor beta chains from one sample in a study of blood T cell repertoires in COVID-19. Only in-frame clones appear in the TCRdb table, and some are missing; sequencing was by immunoSEQ multiplex PCR. The data show about 49,000 clones, 70% to 85% seen once. Sequencing used peripheral blood. The receptors were sampled from a human donor in a cohort sampled during active COVID-19. CDR3s include the opening cysteine and the closing phenylalanine or tryptophan. A D gene is named only where the DNA matches it firmly. Expanded clones get a size class; other rows say once, few or many, or leave the size out.

abundance	v_gene	d_gene	j_gene	CDR3aa	CDR3nt
.	TRBV19	.	TRBJ2-3	CASTGIGTDTQYF	TGTGCCAGTACAGGGATTGGCACAGATACGCAGTATTTT
.	TRBV5-1	.	TRBJ1-4	CASSLAGGANEKLFF	TGCGCCAGCAGCTTGGCCGGCGGCGCTAATGAAAAACTGTTTTTT
.	TRBV10-2	TRBD1	TRBJ2-7	CASSPPRDRVVEQYF	TGCGCCAGCAGTCCGCCCCGGGACAGGGTCGTCGAGCAGTACTTC
.	TRBV3-1/TRBV3-2	.	TRBJ2-1	CASSQEGGGPHYNEQFF	TGTGCCAGCAGCCAAGAAGGGGGGGGGCCACACTACAATGAGCAGTTCTTC
.	TRBV10-3	TRBD1	TRBJ1-5	CAIRQGDGQPQHF	TGTGCCATCAGGCAGGGGGACGGTCAGCCCCAGCATTTT
few	TRBV19	TRBD1	TRBJ1-1	CASKLGTGFTEAFF	TGTGCCAGTAAACTCGGGACAGGATTCACTGAAGCTTTCTTT
once	TRBV3-1/TRBV3-2	TRBD2	TRBJ2-7	CASSLRLSGRSHEQYF	TGTGCCAGCAGCCTCCGACTTAGCGGGAGAAGCCACGAGCAGTACTTC
.	TRBV6-6	TRBD2	TRBJ2-3	CASLTSGGAQDTQYF	TGTGCCAGCTTGACTAGCGGGGGGGCCCAAGATACGCAGTATTTT
.	TRBV5-5	TRBD1	TRBJ1-6	CASSFGDRDNSPLHF	TGTGCCAGCAGCTTTGGGGACAGGGATAATTCACCCCTCCACTTT
.	TRBV7-9	TRBD2	TRBJ2-3	CASSLRGALDTQYF	TGTGCCAGCAGCTTGCGGGGGGCCCTAGATACGCAGTATTTT
.	TRBV7-9	TRBD2	TRBJ2-1	CASSLAIRLAGGGNEQFF	TGTGCCAGCAGCCTAGCTATCCGACTAGCGGGAGGGGGGAATGAGCAGTTCTTC
.	TRBV24-1	.	TRBJ2-3	CATSDSRGNTQYF	TGTGCCACCAGTGATTCCAGGGGAAATACGCAGTATTTT
.	TRBV29-1	.	TRBJ1-4	CSVGGATNEKLFF	TGCAGCGTTGGGGGAGCAACTAATGAAAAACTGTTTTTT
few	TRBV7-9	TRBD1	TRBJ2-7	CASSYGTVAEQYF	TGTGCCAGCAGCTACGGGACAGTTGCCGAGCAGTACTTC
.	TRBV28	TRBD2	TRBJ2-6	CASRGTSGRAGGKANVLTF	TGTGCCAGCAGGGGGACTAGCGGGAGGGCCGGAGGTAAGGCCAACGTCCTGACTTTC
.	TRBV5-1	.	TRBJ1-1	CASTPGSGTEAFF	TGCGCCAGCACGCCCGGTTCTGGCACTGAAGCTTTCTTT
.	TRBV30	TRBD1	TRBJ2-5	CAFQSGTGTLETQYF	TGTGCCTTCCAAAGCGGGACAGGGACGCTTGAGACCCAGTACTTC
.	TRBV4-1	.	TRBJ1-1	CASSQDSSWTEAFF	TGCGCCAGCAGCCAAGATAGTAGTTGGACTGAAGCTTTCTTT
.	TRBV6-2/TRBV6-3	TRBD1	TRBJ1-2	CASSYWGQGGLANYGYTF	TGTGCCAGCAGTTACTGGGGACAGGGAGGCTTAGCTAACTATGGCTACACCTTC
.	TRBV19	TRBD1	TRBJ1-1	CASSRGTGVTTEAFF	TGTGCCAGTAGTAGAGGGACAGGGGTAACTACTGAAGCTTTCTTT
.	TRBV28	TRBD2	TRBJ2-7	CASSPGGGPGQYF	TGTGCCAGCAGCCCGGGAGGCGGACCCGGGCAGTACTTC
.	TRBV7-3	.	TRBJ2-3	CASSLIGGPEDTQYF	TGTGCCAGCAGCTTGATAGGCGGGCCCGAGGATACGCAGTATTTT
.	TRBV13	.	TRBJ1-1	CASSLGGRGRVNTEAFF	TGTGCCAGCAGCTTAGGGGGCAGGGGAAGGGTGAACACTGAAGCTTTCTTT
.	TRBV6-5	.	TRBJ1-6	CASSRGSIWNSPLHF	TGTGCCAGCAGCCGAGGGAGTATTTGGAATTCACCCCTCCACTTT
.	TRBV12-5	.	TRBJ1-1	CASRTVNTEAFF	TGTGCTAGCAGGACAGTGAACACTGAAGCTTTCTTT
.	TRBV18	.	TRBJ2-2	CASSPGGQLVRAGELFF	TGTGCCAGCTCACCAGGGGGACAATTGGTTCGCGCCGGGGAGCTGTTTTTT
.	TRBV2	TRBD1	TRBJ1-1	CASRDTTGRGTEAFF	TGTGCCAGCAGAGACACGACAGGGCGGGGCACTGAAGCTTTCTTT
.	TRBV5-1	.	TRBJ1-4	CASSAGTLARNEKLFF	TGCGCCAGCAGCGCGGGAACTCTCGCGCGGAATGAAAAACTGTTTTTT
once	TRBV3-1/TRBV3-2	.	TRBJ1-2	CASSQGGFNYGYTF	TGTGCCAGCAGCCAGGGGGGATTTAACTATGGCTACACCTTC
few	TRBV5-3	.	TRBJ1-1	CARSLESTGEAFF	TGTGCCAGAAGCTTGGAGTCGACAGGTGAAGCTTTCTTT
once	TRBV4-2	.	TRBJ2-5	CASSRKAGQETQYF	TGTGCCAGCAGCCGTAAGGCAGGACAAGAGACCCAGTACTTC
.	TRBV5-1	.	TRBJ2-3	CASSLGPGRALDTQYF	TGCGCCAGCAGCTTAGGGCCGGGCAGGGCACTAGATACGCAGTATTTT
.	TRBV7-6	.	TRBJ2-2	CASSLQGIGELFF	TGTGCCAGCAGCTTGCAGGGAATAGGGGAGCTGTTTTTT
.	TRBV5-4	TRBD1	TRBJ1-2	CASSTQGVGYGYTF	TGTGCCAGCAGCACGCAGGGGGTTGGCTATGGCTACACCTTC
.	TRBV10-3	TRBD1	TRBJ2-1	CAISEKPGQGGNEQFF	TGTGCCATCAGTGAGAAGCCGGGACAGGGAGGCAATGAGCAGTTCTTC
.	TRBV6-2/TRBV6-3	.	TRBJ1-2	CASRPQGGGGYTF	TGTGCCAGCAGGCCTCAGGGTGGCGGTGGCTACACCTTC
.	TRBV19	TRBD1	TRBJ1-6	CASSIRQGNGNSPLHF	TGTGCCAGTAGTATTCGACAGGGGAATGGGAATTCACCCCTCCACTTT
.	TRBV19	TRBD1	TRBJ1-2	CASSTLGQGNYGYTF	TGTGCCAGTAGTACCCTAGGACAGGGGAACTATGGCTACACCTTC
.	TRBV7-9	TRBD1	TRBJ2-3	CASSMWTGATDTQYF	TGTGCCAGCAGCATGTGGACAGGGGCGACAGATACGCAGTATTTT
.	TRBV18	.	TRBJ2-5	CASSPSHGRETQYF	TGTGCCAGCTCACCATCCCACGGTCGTGAGACCCAGTACTTC
.	TRBV6-6	TRBD1	TRBJ2-7	CASSFTGTGTHEQYF	TGTGCCAGCAGTTTCACCGGGACAGGGACCCACGAGCAGTACTTC
.	TRBV28	.	TRBJ2-5	CASNTGYEETQYF	TGTGCCAGCAATACAGGGTACGAAGAGACCCAGTACTTC
.	TRBV4-1	.	TRBJ2-7	CASSQGTTQRDEQYF	TGCGCCAGCAGCCAAGGGACAACACAAAGGGACGAGCAGTACTTC
.	TRBV27	TRBD2	TRBJ2-7	CASSLDSGSLYYEQYF	TGTGCCAGCAGTTTGGATAGCGGGAGTTTATACTACGAGCAGTACTTC
few	TRBV10-1	TRBD1	TRBJ2-7	CASSESGTGPYEQYF	TGCGCCAGCAGTGAGTCCGGGACAGGACCCTACGAGCAGTACTTC
once	TRBV10-2	TRBD1	TRBJ2-7	CASSITGTGSYEQYF	TGCGCCAGCAGTATTACCGGGACAGGGAGCTACGAGCAGTACTTC
.	TRBV11-2	.	TRBJ1-2	CASSHRQDRYGYTF	TGTGCCAGCAGCCATCGACAGGATCGCTATGGCTACACCTTC
.	TRBV30	.	TRBJ2-3	CAWSVPTGRSTDTQYF	TGTGCCTGGAGTGTACCAACAGGAAGAAGCACAGATACGCAGTATTTT
.	TRBV6-1	TRBD1	TRBJ2-7	CASSEGPGGHHEQYF	TGTGCCAGCAGTGAAGGGCCAGGGGGTCACCACGAGCAGTACTTC
.	TRBV6-2/TRBV6-3	.	TRBJ2-7	CASSYHYEQYF	TGTGCCAGCAGTTACCACTACGAGCAGTACTTC
.	TRBV5-5	.	TRBJ2-7	CASSLYFYEQYF	TGTGCCAGCAGCTTGTACTTCTACGAGCAGTACTTC
once	TRBV4-1	TRBD2	TRBJ2-7	CASSQESLAGIRYEQYF	TGCGCCAGCAGCCAAGAGAGCCTAGCGGGAATTCGCTACGAGCAGTACTTC
.	TRBV2	.	TRBJ2-5	CASTRLTSQETQYF	TGTGCCAGCACACGCTTGACTAGCCAAGAGACCCAGTACTTC